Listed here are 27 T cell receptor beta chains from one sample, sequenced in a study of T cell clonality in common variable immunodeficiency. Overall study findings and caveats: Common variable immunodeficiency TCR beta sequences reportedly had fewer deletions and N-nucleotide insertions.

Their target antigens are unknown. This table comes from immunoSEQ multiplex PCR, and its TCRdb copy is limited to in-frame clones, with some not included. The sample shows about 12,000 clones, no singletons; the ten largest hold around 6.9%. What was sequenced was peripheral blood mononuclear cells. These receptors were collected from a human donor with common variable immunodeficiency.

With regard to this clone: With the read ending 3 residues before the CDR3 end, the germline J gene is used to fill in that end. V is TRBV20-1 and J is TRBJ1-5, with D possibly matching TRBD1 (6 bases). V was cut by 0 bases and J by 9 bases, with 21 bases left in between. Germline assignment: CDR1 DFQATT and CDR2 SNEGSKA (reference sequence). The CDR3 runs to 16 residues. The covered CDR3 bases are TGCAGTGCTAGAGATATAAGGTCAGGGGCTCCGGGGCCC. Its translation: CSARDIRSGAPGP. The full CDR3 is CSARDIRSGAPGPQHF.

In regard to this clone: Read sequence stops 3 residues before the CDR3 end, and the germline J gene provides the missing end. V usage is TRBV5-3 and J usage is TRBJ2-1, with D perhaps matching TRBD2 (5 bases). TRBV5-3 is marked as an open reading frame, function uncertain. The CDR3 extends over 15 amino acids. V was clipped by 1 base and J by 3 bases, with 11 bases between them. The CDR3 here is CARSLRTRDYNEQFF. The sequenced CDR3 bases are TGTGCCAGAAGCTTGCGGACTCGCGACTACAATGAG.

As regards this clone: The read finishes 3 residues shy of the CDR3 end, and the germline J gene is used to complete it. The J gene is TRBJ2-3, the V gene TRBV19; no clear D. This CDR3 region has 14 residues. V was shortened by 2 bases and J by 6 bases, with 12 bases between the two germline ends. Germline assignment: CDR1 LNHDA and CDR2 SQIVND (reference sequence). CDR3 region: CASSISDTKDTQYF. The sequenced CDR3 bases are TGTGCCAGTAGTATATCCGATACTAAGGATACG.

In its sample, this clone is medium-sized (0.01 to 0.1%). The CDR3 bases that were read are TGTGCCAGCTCACCACCGTCCAGTATGAACACTGAA. This translates into CASSPPSSMNTE. The whole CDR3 sequence reads CASSPPSSMNTEAFF. V and J are TRBV18 and TRBJ1-1; D is unclear. The read gets to within 3 residues of the CDR3 end, and the germline J gene fills in the rest. Looked up from germline, CDR1 is KGHSH and CDR2 is LQKENI. V was cut by 0 bases and J by 0 bases, with 8 bases left in between. The CDR3 extends over 15 amino acids.

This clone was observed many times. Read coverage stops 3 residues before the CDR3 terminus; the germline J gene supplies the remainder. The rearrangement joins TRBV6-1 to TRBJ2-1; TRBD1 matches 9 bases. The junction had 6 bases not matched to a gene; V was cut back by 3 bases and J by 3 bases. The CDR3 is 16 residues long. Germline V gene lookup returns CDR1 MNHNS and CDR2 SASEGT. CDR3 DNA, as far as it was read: TGTGCCAGCAGTGATTTGGACAGGGGTGACTACAATGAG. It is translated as CASSDLDRGDYNE. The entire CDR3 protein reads CASSDLDRGDYNEQFF.

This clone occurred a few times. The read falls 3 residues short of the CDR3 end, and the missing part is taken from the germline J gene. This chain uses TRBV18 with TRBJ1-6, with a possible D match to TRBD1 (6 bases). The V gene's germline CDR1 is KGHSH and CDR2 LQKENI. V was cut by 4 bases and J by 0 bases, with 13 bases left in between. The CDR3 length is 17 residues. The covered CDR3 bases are TGTGCCAGCTCACTCGACCAGGGGAGCTCCTATAATTCACCC. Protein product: CASSLDQGSSYNSP. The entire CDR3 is CASSLDQGSSYNSPLHF.

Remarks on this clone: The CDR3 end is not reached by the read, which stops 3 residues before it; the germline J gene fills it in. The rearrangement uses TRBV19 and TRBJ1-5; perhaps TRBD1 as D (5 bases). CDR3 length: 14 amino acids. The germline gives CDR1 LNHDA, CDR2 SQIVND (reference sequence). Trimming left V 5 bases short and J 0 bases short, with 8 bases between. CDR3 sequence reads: CASSFGGSNQPQHF. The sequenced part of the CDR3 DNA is TGTGCCAGTAGTTTCGGGGGTAGCAATCAGCCC.

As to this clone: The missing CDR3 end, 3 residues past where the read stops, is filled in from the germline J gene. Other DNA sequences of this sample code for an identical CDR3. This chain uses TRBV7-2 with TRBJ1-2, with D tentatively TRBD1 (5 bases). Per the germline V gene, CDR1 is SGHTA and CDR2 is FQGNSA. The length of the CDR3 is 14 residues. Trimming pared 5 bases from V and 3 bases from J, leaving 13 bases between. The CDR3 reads CASSLGAGYYGYTF. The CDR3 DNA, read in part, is TGTGCCAGCAGCCTAGGGGCGGGATACTATGGC.

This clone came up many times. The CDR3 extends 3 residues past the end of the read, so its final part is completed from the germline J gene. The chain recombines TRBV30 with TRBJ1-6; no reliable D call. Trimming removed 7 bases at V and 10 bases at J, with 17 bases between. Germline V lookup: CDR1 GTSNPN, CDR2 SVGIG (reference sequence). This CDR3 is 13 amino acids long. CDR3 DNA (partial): TGTGCCTTAACGTGGAGGGTTGAATCACCC. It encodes CALTWRVESP. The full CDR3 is CALTWRVESPLHF. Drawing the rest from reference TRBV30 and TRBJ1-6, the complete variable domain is SQTIHQWPATLVQPVGSPLSLECTVEGTSNPNLYWYRQAAGRGLQLLFYSVGIGQISSEVPQNLSASRPQDRQFILSSKKLLLSDSGFYLCALTWRVESPLHFGNGTRLTVT.

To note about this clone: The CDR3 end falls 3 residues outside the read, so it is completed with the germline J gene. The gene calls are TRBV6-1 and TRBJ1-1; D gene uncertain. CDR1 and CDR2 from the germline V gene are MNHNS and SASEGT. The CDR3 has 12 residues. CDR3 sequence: CASSERSATAFF. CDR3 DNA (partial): TGTGCCAGCAGTGAACGCTCCGCTACA.

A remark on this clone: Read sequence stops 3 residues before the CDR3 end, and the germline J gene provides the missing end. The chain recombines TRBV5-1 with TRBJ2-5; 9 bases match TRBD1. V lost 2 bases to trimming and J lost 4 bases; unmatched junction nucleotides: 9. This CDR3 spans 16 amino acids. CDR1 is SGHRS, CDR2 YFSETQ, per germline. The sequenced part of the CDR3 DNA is TGCGCCAGCAGCTTTGGGGACAGGGTGGTCGTAGAGACC. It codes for CASSFGDRVVVET. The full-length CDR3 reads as CASSFGDRVVVETQYF. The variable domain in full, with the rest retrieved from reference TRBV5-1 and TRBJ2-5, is KAGVTQTPRYLIKTRGQQVTLSCSPISGHRSVSWYQQTPGQGLQFLFEYFSETQRNKGNFPGRFSGRQFSNSRSEMNVSTLELGDSALYLCASSFGDRVVVETQYFGPGTRLLVL.

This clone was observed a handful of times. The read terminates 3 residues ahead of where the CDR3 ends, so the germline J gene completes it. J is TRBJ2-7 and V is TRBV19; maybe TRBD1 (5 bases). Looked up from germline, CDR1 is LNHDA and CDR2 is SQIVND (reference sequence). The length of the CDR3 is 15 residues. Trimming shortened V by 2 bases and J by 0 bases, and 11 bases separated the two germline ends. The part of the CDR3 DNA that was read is TGTGCCAGTAGTATACGGCAGGGCCTCTCCTACGAG. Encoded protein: CASSIRQGLSYE. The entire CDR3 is CASSIRQGLSYEQYF.

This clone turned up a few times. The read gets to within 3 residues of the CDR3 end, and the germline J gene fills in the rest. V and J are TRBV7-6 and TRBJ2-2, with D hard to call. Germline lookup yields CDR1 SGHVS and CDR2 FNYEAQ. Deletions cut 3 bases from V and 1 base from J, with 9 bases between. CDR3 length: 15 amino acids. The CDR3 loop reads CASSFRHLNTGELFF. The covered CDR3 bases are TGTGCCAGCAGCTTTAGACATTTGAACACCGGGGAG.

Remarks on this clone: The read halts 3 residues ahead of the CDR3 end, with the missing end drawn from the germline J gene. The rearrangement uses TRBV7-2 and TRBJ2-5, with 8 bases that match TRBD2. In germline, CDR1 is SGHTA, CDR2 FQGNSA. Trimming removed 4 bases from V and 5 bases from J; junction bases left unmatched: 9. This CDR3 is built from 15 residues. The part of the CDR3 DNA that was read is TGTGCCAGCAGCTCCTCAGCGGGGGCCATGGAGACC. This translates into CASSSSAGAMET. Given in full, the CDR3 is CASSSSAGAMETQYF.

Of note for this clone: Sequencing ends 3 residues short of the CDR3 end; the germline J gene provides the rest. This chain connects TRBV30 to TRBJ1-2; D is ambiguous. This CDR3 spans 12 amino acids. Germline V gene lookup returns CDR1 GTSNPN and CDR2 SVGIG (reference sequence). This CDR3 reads CAWSPQSFGYTF. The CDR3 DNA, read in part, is TGTGCCTGGAGCCCACAGTCGTTCGGC.

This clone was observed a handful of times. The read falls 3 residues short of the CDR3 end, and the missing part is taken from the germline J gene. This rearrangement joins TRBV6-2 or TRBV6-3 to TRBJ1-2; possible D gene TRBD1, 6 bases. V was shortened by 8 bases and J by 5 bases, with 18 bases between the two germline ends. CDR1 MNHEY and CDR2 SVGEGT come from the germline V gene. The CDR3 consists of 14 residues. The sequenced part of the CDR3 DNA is TGTGCCAGCTCAAATTGGGACACCAGTTATGGC. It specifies CASSNWDTSYG. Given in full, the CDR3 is CASSNWDTSYGYTF.

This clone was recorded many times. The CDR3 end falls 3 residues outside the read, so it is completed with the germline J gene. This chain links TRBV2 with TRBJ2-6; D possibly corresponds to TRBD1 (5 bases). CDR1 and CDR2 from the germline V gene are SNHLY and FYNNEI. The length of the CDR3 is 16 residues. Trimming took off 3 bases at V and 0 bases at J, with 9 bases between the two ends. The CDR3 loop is CASSDKGHSGANVLTF. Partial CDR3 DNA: TGTGCCAGCAGTGATAAGGGGCACTCTGGGGCCAACGTC.

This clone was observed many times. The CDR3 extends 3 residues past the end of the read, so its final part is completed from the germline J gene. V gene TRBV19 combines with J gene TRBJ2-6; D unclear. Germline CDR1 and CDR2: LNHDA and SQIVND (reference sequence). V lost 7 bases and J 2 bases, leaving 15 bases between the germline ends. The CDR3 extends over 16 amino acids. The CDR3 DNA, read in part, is TGTGCCAGTACCCCAGGTCTGACGGCTGGGGCCAACGTC. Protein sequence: CASTPGLTAGANV. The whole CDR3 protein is CASTPGLTAGANVLTF.

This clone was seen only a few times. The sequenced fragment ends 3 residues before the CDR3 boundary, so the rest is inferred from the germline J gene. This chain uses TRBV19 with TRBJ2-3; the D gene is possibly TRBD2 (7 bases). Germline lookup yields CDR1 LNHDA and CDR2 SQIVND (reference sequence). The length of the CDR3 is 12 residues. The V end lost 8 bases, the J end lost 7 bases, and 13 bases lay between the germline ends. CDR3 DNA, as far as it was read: TGTGCCAGTGGTCGGGGGGCGAATACG. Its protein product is CASGRGANT. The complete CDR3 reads CASGRGANTQYF. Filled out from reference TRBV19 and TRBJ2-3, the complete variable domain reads DGGITQSPKYLFRKEGQNVTLSCEQNLNHDAMYWYRQDPGQGLRLIYYSQIVNDFQKGDIAEGYSVSREKKESFPLTVTSAQKNPTAFYLCASGRGANTQYFGPGTRLTVL.

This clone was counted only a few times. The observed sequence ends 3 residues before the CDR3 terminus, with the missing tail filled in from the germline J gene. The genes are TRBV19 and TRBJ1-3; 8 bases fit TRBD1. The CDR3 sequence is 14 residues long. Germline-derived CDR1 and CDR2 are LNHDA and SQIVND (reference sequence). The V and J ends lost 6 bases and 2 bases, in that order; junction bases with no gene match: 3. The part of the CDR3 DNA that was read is TGTGCCAGTAGGACAGGGGTTGCTGGAAACACC. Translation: CASRTGVAGNT. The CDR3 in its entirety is CASRTGVAGNTIYF.

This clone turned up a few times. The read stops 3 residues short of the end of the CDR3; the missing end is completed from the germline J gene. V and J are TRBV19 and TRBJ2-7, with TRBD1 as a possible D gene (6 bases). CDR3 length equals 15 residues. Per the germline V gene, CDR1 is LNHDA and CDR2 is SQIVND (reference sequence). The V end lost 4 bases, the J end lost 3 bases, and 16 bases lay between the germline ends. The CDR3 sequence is CASSNIQGLGYEQYF. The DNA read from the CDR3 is TGTGCCAGTAGTAACATACAGGGATTAGGCTACGAG.

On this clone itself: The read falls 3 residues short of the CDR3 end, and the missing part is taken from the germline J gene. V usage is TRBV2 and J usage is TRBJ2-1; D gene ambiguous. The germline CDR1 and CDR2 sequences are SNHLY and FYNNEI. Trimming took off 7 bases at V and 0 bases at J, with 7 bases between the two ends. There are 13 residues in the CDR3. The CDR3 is CASTVYSYNEQFF. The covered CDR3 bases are TGTGCCAGCACCGTCTACTCCTACAATGAG. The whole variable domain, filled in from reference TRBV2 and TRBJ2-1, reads EPEVTQTPSHQVTQMGQEVILRCVPISNHLYFYWYRQILGQKVEFLVSFYNNEISEKSEIFDDQFSVERPDGSNFTLKIRSTKLEDSAMYFCASTVYSYNEQFFGPGTRLTVL.

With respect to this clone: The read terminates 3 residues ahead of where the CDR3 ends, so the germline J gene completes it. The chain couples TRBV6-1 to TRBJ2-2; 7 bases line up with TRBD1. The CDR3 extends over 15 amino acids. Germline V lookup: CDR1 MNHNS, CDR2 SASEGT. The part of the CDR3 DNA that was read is TGTGCCAGCAGTGAAGTGACAGGGCGTGGGCAGTGG. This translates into CASSEVTGRGQW. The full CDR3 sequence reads CASSEVTGRGQWLFF.

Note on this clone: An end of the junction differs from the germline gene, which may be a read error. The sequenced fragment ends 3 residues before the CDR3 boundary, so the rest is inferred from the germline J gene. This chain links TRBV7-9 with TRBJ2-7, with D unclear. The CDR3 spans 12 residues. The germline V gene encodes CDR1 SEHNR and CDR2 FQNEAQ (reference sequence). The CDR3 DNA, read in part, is TGTTCCAGCAGCTTACTCCCCTACGAG. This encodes CSSSLLPYE. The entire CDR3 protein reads CSSSLLPYEQYF.

The CDR3 protein is CASSAGDREETQYF. The CDR3 bases that were read are TGTGCCAGCAGTGCGGGGGACCGGGAAGAGACC. This chain uses TRBV2 with TRBJ2-5, with a possible D match to TRBD2 (6 bases). Read sequence stops 3 residues before the CDR3 end, and the germline J gene provides the missing end. The germline gives CDR1 SNHLY, CDR2 FYNNEI. The V gene lost 4 bases and the J gene lost 3 bases, with 12 bases spanning the gap. The CDR3 runs 14 residues.

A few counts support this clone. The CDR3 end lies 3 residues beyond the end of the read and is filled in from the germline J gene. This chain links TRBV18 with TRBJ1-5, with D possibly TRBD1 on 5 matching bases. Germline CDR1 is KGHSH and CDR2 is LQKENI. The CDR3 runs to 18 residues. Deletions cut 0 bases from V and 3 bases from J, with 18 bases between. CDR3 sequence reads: CASSPPLRSDRVNQPQHF. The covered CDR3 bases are TGTGCCAGCTCACCACCCCTTCGCTCAGACAGAGTCAATCAGCCC.

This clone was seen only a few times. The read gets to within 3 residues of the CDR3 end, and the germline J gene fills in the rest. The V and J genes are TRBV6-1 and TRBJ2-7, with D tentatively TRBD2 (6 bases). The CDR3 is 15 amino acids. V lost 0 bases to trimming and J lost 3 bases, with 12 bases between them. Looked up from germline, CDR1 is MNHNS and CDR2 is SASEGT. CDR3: CASSEAGGHFYEQYF. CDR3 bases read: TGTGCCAGCAGTGAAGCAGGAGGGCACTTCTACGAG.